The clone carrying this TCR beta chain was seen repeatedly, ten times or more. The antigen is not known. This sample was included in a study of glioma-infiltrating T cells. Whole-study findings and limits: Above-expected tissue-blood divergence occurred in all gliomas, most in low-grade ones. Tissue and blood shared very few CDR3 sequences.

The iRepertoire nested amplicon-rescue multiplex PCR amplified TCR alpha and beta CDR3s from RNA. Tissue mRNA or PBMC total RNA, about 85-400 ng, went into one-step reverse transcription and amplification. MiXCR, applied by TCRdb to the multiplex PCR reads, yields one record per CDR3 protein. The table lists some 90,000 distinct CDR3 sequences, 40% of them singletons. The CDR3 has 15 amino acids. Trimming removed 3 bases at V and 3 bases at J, with 12 bases between. Germline CDR1 reads LNHDA; CDR2 reads SQIVND (reference sequence). The receptor was isolated from a human donor with low-grade glioma or glioblastoma, undergoing nonglioma brain surgery, or in good health (not recorded which). Sequencing was done on a sample of glioma tissue, nonneoplastic brain tissue, or PBMCs (not recorded which). The rearrangement joins TRBV19 to TRBJ2-1; D uncertain. The CDR3 is CASSIGGPFYNEQFF. The CDR3 DNA follows: TGTGCCAGTAGTATTGGCGGACCTTTCTACAATGAGCAGTTCTTC.